This T cell receptor beta chain derives from a study of T cells in tumors after PD-1 blockade. Data came from immunoSEQ multiplex PCR; TCRdb stores just in-frame clones and leaves some out. This sample has about 59,000 clones; about four fifths occur once, and the top ten carry about an eighth. The sequenced sample was PBMCs, obtained before anti-PD-1 treatment. The TCR sequence derives from a human donor with basal cell carcinoma.

The CDR3 DNA is TGTGCCAGCAGCCAAGATAGGGCATACTGGGGCGCGGTTGGAGAGACCCAGTACTTC. Its translation is CASSQDRAYWGAVGETQYF. J is TRBJ2-5 and V is TRBV3-1 (or the pseudogene TRBV3-2), with a tentative D call TRBD1 (5 bases). The CDR3 has 19 residues. The V gene's germline CDR1 is LGHDT and CDR2 YNNKEL (reference sequence). V lost 0 bases and J 4 bases, leaving 24 bases between the germline ends.